Presented here are 16 T cell receptor beta chains from one specimen sequenced in a study of blood T cell repertoires in COVID-19. Repertoires were generated with immunoSEQ multiplex PCR, while TCRdb's copy carries only in-frame clones and drops some. This sample yields 150,000 to 200,000 clones, of which more than 75% are seen a single time; approximately 5.6% belongs to the top ten. The sequenced sample was peripheral blood. Source of these receptors: a man aged 40-49 years with active or convalescent COVID-19.

The rearrangement uses TRBV24-1 and TRBJ2-2; maybe TRBD2 (5 bases). The germline V gene encodes CDR1 KGHDR and CDR2 SFDVKD. The CDR3 is 16 amino acids. The V gene lost 7 bases and the J gene lost 0 bases, with 14 bases spanning the gap. CDR3 protein: CATSKTGRANTGELFF. The CDR3 nucleotides read TGTGCCACCAGCAAGACCGGGCGGGCGAACACCGGGGAGCTGTTTTTT.

This clone was recorded only once. V gene TRBV6-2 or TRBV6-3 combines with J gene TRBJ2-3; 10 bases are a match to TRBD2. This CDR3 is built from 18 residues. J gave up 0 bases and V 2 bases, and 8 bases lay outside the gene matches. Germline loops: CDR1 MNHEY, CDR2 SVGEGT. CDR3 in DNA: TGTGCCAGCAGTTACATGGTAGCGGGGGGCTCTAGCACAGATACGCAGTATTTT. This sequence encodes CASSYMVAGGSSTDTQYF.

There are a few counts of this clone. The genes are TRBV7-2 and TRBJ1-2, with TRBD1 matching over 9 bases. CDR1 and CDR2 from the germline V gene are SGHTA and FQGNSA. Losses at the gene ends were 5 bases for V and 8 bases for J; bases not matched to a gene: 6. The CDR3 runs to 13 residues. CDR3 nucleotides: TGTGCCAGCAGCAGGGACAGGGTAGGCGGCTACACCTTC. Protein product: CASSRDRVGGYTF.

This clone was observed many times. The rearrangement uses TRBV29-1 and TRBJ1-3, with D maybe TRBD1 (5 bases). V was trimmed by 3 bases and J by 8 bases, leaving 8 bases between them. Germline V gives CDR1 SQVTM, CDR2 ANQGSEA. This CDR3 spans 11 amino acids. CDR3 DNA sequence: TGCAGCGTTGATGAAGGGGACACCATATATTTT. Its protein is CSVDEGDTIYF.

The chain employs TRBV5-1 and TRBJ2-2, with D possibly TRBD1 on 6 matching bases. The CDR3 extends over 13 amino acids. Per germline, CDR1 SGHRS and CDR2 YFSETQ. The ends were cut back, 6 bases at V and 4 bases at J, with 10 bases in the middle. CDR3 bases: TGCGCCAGCAACGACAGGTTCACCGGGGAGCTGTTTTTT. It is translated as CASNDRFTGELFF. Supplemented by reference TRBV5-1 and TRBJ2-2, the full variable domain reads KAGVTQTPRYLIKTRGQQVTLSCSPISGHRSVSWYQQTPGQGLQFLFEYFSETQRNKGNFPGRFSGRQFSNSRSEMNVSTLELGDSALYLCASNDRFTGELFFGEGSRLTVL.

V is TRBV24-1 and J is TRBJ2-7; TRBD2 might be the D (6 bases). This CDR3 is built from 14 residues. Trimming stripped 12 bases from V and 0 bases from J, with 17 bases between. The germline gives CDR1 KGHDR, CDR2 SFDVKD. CDR3 nucleotides: TGTGCCGTAGCGGAAGGATCCCACTCCTACGAGCAGTACTTC. Translation: CAVAEGSHSYEQYF.

The gene calls are TRBV6-1 and TRBJ1-5, with no clear D. Per the germline V gene, CDR1 is MNHNS and CDR2 is SASEGT. CDR3 size: 15 residues. V was trimmed by 3 bases and J by 1 base, leaving 10 bases between them. CDR3 loop: CASSDAQASNQPQHF. The CDR3, as DNA: TGTGCCAGCAGTGACGCGCAGGCAAGCAATCAGCCCCAGCATTTT.

The chain joins TRBV19 to TRBJ2-2; 13 bases are a match to TRBD2. Looked up from germline, CDR1 is LNHDA and CDR2 is SQIVND (reference sequence). This CDR3 has 18 residues. V shed 5 bases and J 2 bases; nucleotides not matched to a gene: 8. CDR3 in DNA: TGTGCCAGTAGTTTGTTGGGACTAGCGGGAAGAAACACCGGGGAGCTGTTTTTT. It is translated as CASSLLGLAGRNTGELFF.

CDR3 in DNA: TGTGCCATCAGTGATTCGGGACAGAAGAACACTGAAGCTTTCTTT. Encoded protein: CAISDSGQKNTEAFF. This chain connects TRBV10-3 to TRBJ1-1; 7 bases agree with TRBD1. Germline V gives CDR1 ENHRY, CDR2 SYGVKD. The V and J ends lost 3 bases and 1 base, in that order; junction bases with no gene match: 5. This CDR3 comprises 15 residues.

V is TRBV4-2 and J is TRBJ2-1; the match to TRBD2 covers 11 bases. Trimming cost V 6 bases and J 8 bases; bases outside gene matches: 9. The CDR3 length is 15 residues. Per germline, CDR1 LGHNA and CDR2 YNFKEQ. The CDR3 DNA is TGTGCCAGCAGTCTTAGACTAGCGGGGAACTATGAGCAGTTCTTC. It specifies CASSLRLAGNYEQFF.

The chain is built from TRBV19 and TRBJ2-3; D is possibly TRBD1 (5 bases). Germline CDR1 and CDR2: LNHDA and SQIVND (reference sequence). CDR3 length equals 13 residues. Trimming pared 5 bases from V and 6 bases from J, leaving 12 bases between. This CDR3 is CASSSQGWDTQYF. The CDR3 DNA sequence: TGTGCCAGTAGTTCCCAGGGATGGGATACGCAGTATTTT.

The V gene is TRBV7-2, the J gene TRBJ2-3, with a weak D call TRBD2 (5 bases). V dropped 0 bases and J dropped 2 bases, with 9 bases sitting between them. Germline CDR1 reads SGHTA; CDR2 reads FQGNSA. The CDR3 runs to 15 residues. CDR3 loop: CASSLASGYTDTQYF. Here the CDR3 DNA reads TGTGCCAGCAGCTTAGCGTCGGGATACACAGATACGCAGTATTTT.

The table lists this clone with a few counts. The genes are TRBV5-1 and TRBJ2-7; D gene uncertain. The CDR3 covers 13 residues. Germline values: CDR1 SGHRS, CDR2 YFSETQ. The germline V and J ends were trimmed by 0 bases and 6 bases, with 10 bases remaining between them. CDR3 residues: CASSLDSSSEQYF. The CDR3 nucleotides read TGCGCCAGCAGCTTGGACAGCAGTAGCGAGCAGTACTTC. Full variable domain (missing parts from reference TRBV5-1 and TRBJ2-7): KAGVTQTPRYLIKTRGQQVTLSCSPISGHRSVSWYQQTPGQGLQFLFEYFSETQRNKGNFPGRFSGRQFSNSRSEMNVSTLELGDSALYLCASSLDSSSEQYFGPGTRLTVT.

Remarks on this clone: The junction differs from germline at one of its ends, possibly a read error. The V and J genes are TRBV5-1 and TRBJ2-1, with D tentatively TRBD2 (5 bases). The CDR3 extends over 14 amino acids. Germline CDR1 SGHRS, CDR2 YFSETQ. CDR3 in DNA: TGCGCCAGCAGTTTGGGGAGCTCCTACAATGAGCAGTTCTTC. Translated: CASSLGSSYNEQFF.

The gene calls are TRBV3-1 (or the pseudogene TRBV3-2) and TRBJ1-1; TRBD1 matches at 11 bases. J was trimmed by 3 bases and V by 5 bases; bases with no gene match: 5. Germline CDR1 and CDR2: LGHDT and YNNKEL (reference sequence). The CDR3 consists of 15 residues. CDR3 DNA: TGTGCCAGCAGCGTGACGGGACAGGGGGACACTGAAGCTTTCTTT. Translating gives CASSVTGQGDTEAFF.

Details on this clone: The DNA is left out, because the CDR3 cannot be placed on it with certainty; the CDR3 is given as TCRdb lists it. The chain uses TRBV7-2 and TRBJ2-1; the listed D gene, TRBD2, was not tested against the DNA. Germline V CDR1 and CDR2: SGHTA, FQGNSA. The CDR3 spans 13 residues, counting both ends. The CDR3 here is CASSFGGGNEQLF.